This T cell receptor (beta chain) appears in the sequencing data of a study of identical twins. V lost 3 bases, J lost 1 base, and 12 bases lay in between. In germline, CDR1 is MNHNS, CDR2 SASEGT. The length of the CDR3 is 15 residues. TCRdb itself ran the 5' RACE reads through MiXCR, one entry per CDR3 protein. The sample shows 1.5 million or so distinct CDR3 sequences, less than 35% of them seen only once. The chain couples TRBV6-1 to TRBJ1-1; D gene unclear. This receptor was taken from a newborn girl in good health. Sequencing input: cord blood. The CDR3 DNA reads as TGTGCCAGCAGTGATGACTGGGGAGGGAACACTGAAGCTTTCTTT. Translating gives CASSDDWGGNTEAFF.